Below, one T cell receptor beta chain is given with its context. These data belong to a study of cytotoxic CD8 clonotypes in ibrutinib-treated CLL. The protocol was immunoSEQ multiplex PCR, while the TCRdb copy is restricted to in-frame clones and leaves out a portion. The sample consists of a few thousand clones, approximately 73% of them appearing once. Germline V gene sequence: CDR1 MNHEY, CDR2 SMNVEV (reference sequence). With V trimmed by 1 base and J by 5 bases, 4 bases remained unmatched. The length of the CDR3 is 16 residues. The source was PBMCs, collected before ibrutinib treatment. This sequence originates from a human donor with chronic lymphocytic leukemia. This rearrangement joins TRBV27 to TRBJ2-3, with 12 positions matching TRBD2. The CDR3 bases are TGTGCCAGCAGTTTATTACTAGCGGGGGGAAGAGATACGCAGTATTTT. Translated, it gives CASSLLLAGGRDTQYF.